The 5 T cell receptor beta chains given below trace back to one sample, sequenced in a study of blood T cell repertoires in COVID-19. Sequencing was performed with immunoSEQ multiplex PCR; in TCRdb, only in-frame clones are kept and a portion is missing. Counted here are some 250,000 clones, around 87% occurring once; the ten biggest clones make up more than 4.5%. The sequencing input was peripheral blood. These receptors were collected from a woman aged 60 to 75 with COVID-19, enrolled during active disease.

The rearrangement joins TRBV5-4 to TRBJ2-7; D perhaps matches TRBD2 (6 bases). Germline-derived CDR1 and CDR2 are SGHNT and YYREEE (reference sequence). Trimming left V 4 bases short and J 3 bases short, with 17 bases between. The length of the CDR3 is 15 residues. CDR3 sequence reads: CASSPGGLANYEQYF. The CDR3 nucleotides read TGTGCCAGCAGCCCGGGCGGGCTAGCGAACTACGAGCAGTACTTC.

This clone was detected a few times. This rearrangement joins TRBV28 to TRBJ1-5, with TRBD1 as a possible D gene (6 bases). CDR3 length: 12 amino acids. Germline CDR1 reads MDHEN; CDR2 reads SYDVKM. V was trimmed by 5 bases and J by 9 bases, leaving 11 bases between them. The CDR3 loop is CASSAPRGPQHF. The CDR3 DNA reads TGTGCCAGCAGTGCCCCCAGGGGGCCCCAGCATTTT. Full variable domain (remainder filled in from reference TRBV28 and TRBJ1-5): DVKVTQSSRYLVKRTGEKVFLECVQDMDHENMFWYRQDPGLGLRLIYFSYDVKMKEKGDIPEGYSVSREKKERFSLILESASTNQTSMYLCASSAPRGPQHFGDGTRLSIL.

Here the CDR3 DNA reads TGTGCACAGGACAGGATTCCCTCCTATAATTCACCCCTCCACTTT. It translates to CAQDRIPSYNSPLHF. J is TRBJ1-6 and V is TRBV21-1; TRBD1 is the table's D call, not checked against the DNA. TRBV21-1 is labeled a pseudogene. The CDR3 extends over 15 amino acids.

This chain uses TRBV7-6 with TRBJ2-3; possibly TRBD2 for D (7 bases). CDR3 size: 16 residues. V was shortened by 3 bases and J by 4 bases, with 17 bases between the two germline ends. Germline-derived CDR1 and CDR2 are SGHVS and FNYEAQ. The CDR3 bases are TGTGCCAGCAGCTTGGGGGGGGCAGGGTTTGCAGATACGCAGTATTTT. Protein sequence: CASSLGGAGFADTQYF.

This clone appeared a single time. The chain has TRBV27 and TRBJ1-5; D remains unclear. CDR3 length equals 16 residues. Germline-derived CDR1 and CDR2 are MNHEY and SMNVEV (reference sequence). V lost 4 bases to trimming and J lost 1 base, with 14 bases between them. Written as DNA, the CDR3 is TGTGCCAGCAGTTCCCGGGAGGGAAAGAGCAATCAGCCCCAGCATTTT. This encodes CASSSREGKSNQPQHF.